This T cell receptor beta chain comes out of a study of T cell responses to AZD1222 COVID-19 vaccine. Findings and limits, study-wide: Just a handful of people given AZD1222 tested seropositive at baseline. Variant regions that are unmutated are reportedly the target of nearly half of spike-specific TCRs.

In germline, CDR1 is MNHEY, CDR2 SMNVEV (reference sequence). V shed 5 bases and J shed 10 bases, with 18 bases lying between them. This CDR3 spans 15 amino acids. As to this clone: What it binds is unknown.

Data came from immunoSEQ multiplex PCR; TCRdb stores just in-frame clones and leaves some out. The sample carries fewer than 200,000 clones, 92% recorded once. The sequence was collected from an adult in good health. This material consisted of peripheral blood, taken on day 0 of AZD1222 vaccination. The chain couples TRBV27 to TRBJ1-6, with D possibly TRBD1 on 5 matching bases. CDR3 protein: CASSGLLGTRSPLHF. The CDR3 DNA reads TGTGCCAGCAGTGGCCTACTGGGGACGCGCTCACCCCTCCACTTT.